This T cell receptor beta chain comes out of a study of blood T cell repertoires in COVID-19. Across the whole study: Sample material is recorded as cDNA or gDNA derived from T cells, B-cell-depleted T cells, or PBMCs.

Authors' data handling: From reference gene primer amplification, estimates of nucleated cell counts were derived. The data were produced by immunoSEQ multiplex PCR, yet TCRdb's version contains in-frame clones alone and is incomplete. D and trimming were read from the DNA, whereas the V and J calls and clone size are those reported in that table. The profile shows over 150,000 clones, roughly nine tenths of them singletons. The source material was peripheral blood. This clonotype originated in a man in his fifties with acute or convalescent COVID-19.

The CDR3 nucleotides are TGTGCCAGCTCACCAAGACAGGAGAAGATTACTGAAGCTTTCTTT. This gives the protein CASSPRQEKITEAFF. The chain combines TRBV18 with TRBJ1-1; D perhaps matches TRBD1 (6 bases). Germline CDR1 and CDR2: KGHSH and LQKENI. There are 15 residues in the CDR3. Trimming took 2 bases from V and 5 from J, leaving 15 bases between them.